This TCR beta chain was captured in a study of blood T cells in healthy people across ages. The study's findings and limits: TCR beta diversity was tightly associated with the proportion of naive T cells.

Each sample yielded at least 5 micrograms of PBMC total RNA. The CDR3 runs to 15 residues. J gave up 11 bases and V 0 bases, and 10 bases lay outside the gene matches. Looked up from germline, CDR1 is SGHKS and CDR2 is YYEKEE (reference sequence). As for this clonotype: Antigen unknown.

Through a sample-barcoded 5' primer and a J-beta primer mix, a second PCR was run for roughly 7 to 11 cycles. Each cDNA was tagged by a template-switch adaptor containing 12 random nucleotides. TCRdb used MiXCR to reprocess the 5' RACE reads, holding one entry per CDR3 protein. The sample has fewer than 900,000 distinct CDR3 sequences, roughly two fifths seen once. V usage is TRBV5-5 and J usage is TRBJ2-5; 10 bases are shared with TRBD1. Sequencing used blood. The TCR originated in a woman in her sixties or seventies in good health. The CDR3 DNA follows: TGTGCCAGCAGCTTGGAGGGACAGGGGATACGTGAGCAGTACTTC. Translating gives CASSLEGQGIREQYF.